This T cell receptor (beta chain) was recorded in a study of blood T cell repertoires in COVID-19. Study information: Both acute and convalescent COVID-19 samples were obtained from the United States, Italy and Spain.

As processed by the authors: Scientists estimated how many nucleated cells there were by amplifying reference gene primers. Some clones are missing from TCRdb's copy, which holds only in-frame ones; the method was immunoSEQ multiplex PCR. V, J and clone size were drawn from that table, and D and trimming were deduced from the DNA. The data show some 460,000 clones, around 90% seen once. Looked up from germline, CDR1 is SGHNT and CDR2 is YYREEE (reference sequence). Trimming at V came to 0 bases and at J to 7 bases, leaving 3 bases not matched to a gene. The CDR3 contains 15 residues. Two negative PCRs, clearance, or symptom resolution had been documented for recovered Cohort 3 donors.

This TCR was sampled from a young woman who had recovered from COVID-19. V is TRBV5-4 and J is TRBJ2-1, with 11 bases matching TRBD1. Material for sequencing was PBMCs or T cells enriched from blood (not recorded which). In DNA form, the CDR3 reads TGTGCCAGCAGCTTGGACGGGACAGGGGGGAATGAGCAGTTCTTC. Translating it yields CASSLDGTGGNEQFF.